Many counts were recorded for the clone carrying this T cell receptor beta chain. What it binds is unknown. This CDR3 has 12 amino acids. Germline V gene sequence: CDR1 SEHNR, CDR2 FQNEAQ (reference sequence). The V and J ends lost 7 bases and 4 bases respectively, with 10 bases between them. These data come from a study of T cell repertoires in cytomegalovirus infection. About the research overall: Public signatures in TCR beta pointed to CMV infection and matching HLA type.

Regarding the study as a whole: Carriers of CMV and the relevant HLA type were discriminated by public TCR beta frequency.

TCRdb re-called the reads with MiXCR, one entry per CDR3 protein. Altogether fewer than 550,000 distinct CDR3 sequences are present, 15% to 20% being singletons, with the ten largest covering roughly 25%. The sequence derives from a human donor in good health (CMV status not recorded). Some clones in this sample may be carry-over from other donors' samples. Sequencing was carried out using CD8+ T cells from PBMCs. This sequence joins TRBV7-9 and TRBJ1-1; D gene uncertain. The CDR3 protein is CASIGGFTEAFF. CDR3 bases: TGTGCCAGCATCGGAGGGTTCACTGAAGCTTTCTTT.